The 22 T cell receptor beta chains listed next were all sequenced from one sample in a study of beta chain features in type 1 diabetes. Whole-study findings and limits: Moderate but significant shortening of TCRB CDR3s was recorded in all four CD4+ subsets from Type 1 diabetes patients.

The antigens these receptors bind are not known. The investigators reverse transcribed all of the isolated RNA, so they sequenced expressed TCRB transcripts. Libraries were prepared by immunoSEQ multiplex PCR; TCRdb keeps only in-frame clonotypes and omits some of them. The data hold nearly 700,000 clones, with around 15% observed a single time. Sequences were obtained from naive CD4+ T cells from blood. These receptors were obtained from a man aged 18 to 29 with type 1 diabetes.

This chain connects TRBV10-3 to TRBJ1-6, with D possibly TRBD1 on 5 matching bases. The CDR3 totals 15 residues. Trimming took off 1 base at V and 10 bases at J, with 14 bases between the two ends. In germline, CDR1 is ENHRY, CDR2 SYGVKD. DNA for the CDR3: TGTGCCATCAGTGAGTGGGAGACAAGGGACTCACCCCTCCACTTT. Amino acid sequence: CAISEWETRDSPLHF.

The chain carries TRBV2 and TRBJ1-5; 8 bases match TRBD1. J was trimmed by 3 bases and V by 7 bases; bases with no gene match: 8. Germline lookup yields CDR1 SNHLY and CDR2 FYNNEI. The CDR3 runs 15 residues. In DNA, the CDR3 is TGTGCCAGCAATGAGCAGGGGGCCAACAATCAGCCCCAGCATTTT. It yields the protein CASNEQGANNQPQHF. Combining the CDR3 with reference TRBV2 and TRBJ1-5 gives the whole variable domain EPEVTQTPSHQVTQMGQEVILRCVPISNHLYFYWYRQILGQKVEFLVSFYNNEISEKSEIFDDQFSVERPDGSNFTLKIRSTKLEDSAMYFCASNEQGANNQPQHFGDGTRLSIL.

This clone was counted between two and nine times. This CDR3 is also generated by other DNA sequences in the sample. This chain joins TRBV29-1 and TRBJ1-1; no definite D call. CDR1 is SQVTM and CDR2 is ANQGSEA in the germline V gene. V dropped 6 bases and J dropped 3 bases, with 5 bases sitting between them. This CDR3 is 10 amino acids long. The DNA for the CDR3 is TGCAGCGTCGGGGACACTGAAGCTTTCTTT. Protein product: CSVGDTEAFF.

On this clone itself: The same CDR3 can be traced to other DNA sequences in this sample. V is TRBV7-9 and J is TRBJ1-5; no reliable D call. Germline V gives CDR1 SEHNR, CDR2 FQNEAQ (reference sequence). This CDR3 comprises 13 residues. Trimming shortened V by 1 base and J by 5 bases, and 6 bases separated the two germline ends. CDR3 DNA: TGTGCCAGCAGCTTAGGGGCCTATCAGCCCCAGCATTTT. This sequence encodes CASSLGAYQPQHF. Variable domain in full (rest from reference TRBV7-9 and TRBJ1-5): DTGVSQNPRHKITKRGQNVTFRCDPISEHNRLYWYRQTLGQGPEFLTYFQNEAQLEKSRLLSDRFSAERPKGSFSTLEIQRTEQGDSAMYLCASSLGAYQPQHFGDGTRLSIL.

V is TRBV30 and J is TRBJ1-1, with unresolved D. From germline, CDR1 is GTSNPN and CDR2 SVGIG (reference sequence). Trimming stripped 2 bases from V and 0 bases from J, with 7 bases between. This CDR3 has 13 residues. In DNA form, the CDR3 reads TGTGCCTGGAGTCGGCAAATGAACACTGAAGCTTTCTTT. Translating it yields CAWSRQMNTEAFF.

This clone has just a few counts. The V call is TRBV29-1, the J call TRBJ1-1; D is unresolved. Trimming pared 7 bases from V and 0 bases from J, leaving 15 bases between. CDR1 SQVTM and CDR2 ANQGSEA come from the germline V gene. The CDR3 loop spans 14 amino acids. CDR3 DNA sequence: TGCAGCGCATTTCTGAACTCCATGAACACTGAAGCTTTCTTT. Protein sequence: CSAFLNSMNTEAFF.

The table lists this clone with a few counts. The rearrangement links TRBV23-1 to TRBJ2-1, with TRBD2 matching over 10 bases. TRBV23-1 is given ORF status, its function remaining uncertain. Trimming removed 0 bases from V and 8 bases from J; junction bases left unmatched: 22. The CDR3 spans 21 residues. In nucleotides, the CDR3 is TGCGCCAGCAGTCAATCGATTCGGGGTAGCGGGGGGTATCCGGGCCGGCATGAGCAGTTCTTC. This codes for CASSQSIRGSGGYPGRHEQFF.

The chain carries TRBV9 and TRBJ2-3, with TRBD2 identical over 9 bases. V trimming: 0 bases; J trimming: 1 base; junction bases outside the gene matches: 6. From germline, CDR1 is SGDLS and CDR2 YYNGEE. This CDR3 spans 17 amino acids. The CDR3 reads CASSVDTSGRRTDTQYF. The CDR3 coding sequence is TGTGCCAGCAGCGTAGATACTAGCGGGCGCCGCACAGATACGCAGTATTTT.

This clone has more than one count but fewer than ten. The J gene is TRBJ1-1, the V gene TRBV30; D not resolved. V was trimmed by 3 bases and J by 8 bases, leaving 13 bases between them. The CDR3 loop spans 12 amino acids. Germline loops: CDR1 GTSNPN, CDR2 SVGIG (reference sequence). In nucleotides, the CDR3 is TGTGCCTGGAGGGGCCTGGGAAAGGAAGCTTTCTTT. It yields the protein CAWRGLGKEAFF.

There are a few counts of this clone. This chain joins TRBV7-9 and TRBJ1-2; D not certain. The CDR3 covers 11 residues. The germline V gene encodes CDR1 SEHNR and CDR2 FQNEAQ (reference sequence). The germline V and J ends were trimmed by 1 base and 8 bases, with 5 bases remaining between them. The CDR3: CASSLGSGYTF. DNA for the CDR3: TGTGCCAGCAGCTTAGGTTCCGGCTACACCTTC.

This clone showed up just a few times. V usage is TRBV6-6 and J usage is TRBJ2-2, with 9 bases that match TRBD1. The CDR3 spans 15 residues. Per germline, CDR1 MNHNY and CDR2 SVGAGI (reference sequence). V lost 7 bases, J lost 7 bases, and 10 bases stayed unmatched. CDR3 residues: CASTYGTGSGGELFF. The CDR3, as DNA: TGTGCCAGCACCTACGGGACAGGGTCTGGCGGGGAGCTGTTTTTT.

Only a few counts were recorded for this clone. The J gene is TRBJ2-3, the V gene TRBV29-1; 10 bases are a match to TRBD2. Germline CDR1 reads SQVTM; CDR2 reads ANQGSEA. The V gene end was trimmed by 6 bases and the J gene end by 2 bases; junction bases not matched to a gene: 8. There are 15 residues in the CDR3. The CDR3 loop reads CSVPRTSGITDTQYF. The CDR3 nucleotides are TGCAGCGTCCCACGGACTAGCGGTATCACAGATACGCAGTATTTT.

This chain uses TRBV30 with TRBJ1-1; D is unclear. Between the trimmed V and J ends, which lost 4 bases and 1 base, there was a span of 10 bases. The CDR3 is made up of 13 amino acids. The germline V gene has CDR1 GTSNPN and CDR2 SVGIG (reference sequence). CDR3 amino acids: CAWIRQANTEAFF. For the CDR3, the DNA is TGTGCCTGGATCCGGCAGGCGAACACTGAAGCTTTCTTT.

The chain uses TRBV18 and TRBJ1-2; TRBD1 matches at 8 bases. There are 17 residues in the CDR3. The germline gives CDR1 KGHSH, CDR2 LQKENI. V dropped 6 bases and J dropped 4; count of bases not matched to a gene: 16. CDR3 in amino acids: CASSPAGTGLSGYGYTF. DNA of the CDR3: TGTGCCAGCTCCCCCGCCGGGACAGGACTATCGGGCTATGGCTACACCTTC. Supplemented by reference TRBV18 and TRBJ1-2, the full variable domain reads NAGVMQNPRHLVRRRGQEARLRCSPMKGHSHVYWYRQLPEEGLKFMVYLQKENIIDESGMPKERFSAEFPKEGPSILRIQQVVRGDSAAYFCASSPAGTGLSGYGYTFGSGTRLTVV.

This chain joins TRBV9 and TRBJ2-5, with no clear D. The DNA end is more similar to TRBJ2-7, so the J call may be wrong. The CDR3 sequence is 15 residues long. Germline loops: CDR1 SGDLS, CDR2 YYNGEE. In nucleotides, the CDR3 is TGTGCCAGCAGCTCCCCCGGGCTGGGGATCTACGAGCAGTACTTC. Encoded protein: CASSSPGLGIYEQYF.

This chain uses TRBV7-9 with TRBJ2-1; D may be TRBD2 (5 bases). V was clipped by 4 bases and J by 6 bases, with 13 bases between them. CDR3 length: 14 residues. Germline CDR1 is SEHNR and CDR2 is FQNEAQ (reference sequence). The CDR3 spells CASSSGDRGNEQFF. CDR3 DNA: TGTGCCAGCAGCTCCGGGGATCGTGGCAATGAGCAGTTCTTC.

The chain has TRBV11-1 and TRBJ2-7; 11 nucleotides align to TRBD2. Germline V gene sequence: CDR1 SGHAT, CDR2 FQDESV (reference sequence). This CDR3 spans 15 amino acids. Trimming removed 1 base from V and 2 bases from J; junction bases left unmatched: 1. CDR3 DNA sequence: TGTGCCAGCAGCTTAGTAGCGGGGGGGCCCTACGAGCAGTACTTC. It specifies CASSLVAGGPYEQYF.

This chain links TRBV7-2 with TRBJ2-5; no firm D call. Trimming took 1 base from V and 2 from J, leaving 5 bases between them. CDR1 is SGHTA and CDR2 is FQGNSA in the germline V gene. This CDR3 contains 13 residues. The CDR3 nucleotides are TGTGCCAGCAGCTTAGTTGGGCAAGAGACCCAGTACTTC. This encodes CASSLVGQETQYF.

The rearrangement joins TRBV15 to TRBJ2-3; D not resolved. With 5 bases removed from V and 4 bases from J, the gap between germline ends came to 7 bases. The CDR3 loop spans 12 amino acids. Germline assignment: CDR1 LNHNV and CDR2 YYDKDF (reference sequence). The CDR3 loop is CATSFAADTQYF. CDR3 bases: TGTGCCACCAGCTTTGCCGCAGATACGCAGTATTTT.

This clone was seen more than once but under ten times. The V call is TRBV7-2, the J call TRBJ2-1; D uncertain. The CDR3 contains 15 residues. V was shortened by 2 bases and J by 8 bases, with 16 bases between the two germline ends. Germline V gene data show CDR1 as SGHTA and CDR2 as FQGNSA. This CDR3 reads CASSLFPPPTDEQFF. DNA of the CDR3: TGTGCCAGCAGCTTATTCCCCCCACCTACAGATGAGCAGTTCTTC. Full variable domain (remainder filled in from reference TRBV7-2 and TRBJ2-1): GAGVSQSPSNKVTEKGKDVELRCDPISGHTALYWYRQSLGQGLEFLIYFQGNSAPDKSGLPSDRFSAERTGGSVSTLTIQRTQQEDSAVYLCASSLFPPPTDEQFFGPGTRLTVL.

This clone was observed a handful of times. Other DNA sequences from this sample encode an identical CDR3 as well. The CDR3 spells CASSLGGMNTEAFF. CDR3 nucleotides: TGTGCCAGCAGCTTAGGGGGAATGAACACTGAAGCTTTCTTT. The chain couples TRBV7-3 to TRBJ1-1; weak D call: TRBD1 (5 bases). V lost 2 bases and J lost 0, with 7 bases in between. The CDR3 is made up of 14 amino acids. The V gene's germline CDR1 is SGHTA and CDR2 FQGTGA.

This chain connects TRBV7-6 to TRBJ2-7; TRBD1 agrees at 9 bases. There are 14 residues in the CDR3. The J segment lost 5 bases and the V segment lost 5 bases, leaving 7 bases of the junction unmatched. CDR1 SGHVS and CDR2 FNYEAQ come from the germline V gene. This CDR3 reads CASSRTGTGNEQYF. For the CDR3, the DNA is TGTGCCAGCAGCCGAACCGGGACAGGGAACGAGCAGTACTTC.